Below, 29 T cell receptor beta chains from the same sample are listed, as sequenced in a study of HIV-infected children after antiretroviral therapy interruption. The TCR library was built from RNA with a 3' RACE protocol and unique molecular identifiers. MiXCR, applied by TCRdb to the 3' RACE reads, yields one record per CDR3 protein. The sample holds around 15,000 distinct CDR3 sequences; less than 3.5% are singletons and the top ten take 30% to 40%. Noted treatment: PENTA 11 planned treatment interruption arm or continuous ART arm. Sequencing used CD45RO+ CD8+ T cells from PBMCs, pooled from several time points, obtained from a donor given antiretroviral therapy, either interrupted or continuous. Sample subset: memory CD8+ CD45RO+ CD45RA- T cells. The receptors originated from a pool of human donors with HIV.

Ten or more counts support this clonotype. This chain links TRBV6-5 with TRBJ1-2; D unclear. Germline lookup yields CDR1 MNHEY and CDR2 SVGAGI. This CDR3 is built from 15 residues. V was clipped by 4 bases and J by 4 bases, with 16 bases between them. The CDR3 DNA follows: TGTGCCAGCAGTTCTGAGCCGGAACCTCGCTATGGCTACACCTTC. Translation gives CASSSEPEPRYGYTF.

The CDR3 region is CASNLGNQPQHF. CDR3 bases: TGTGCCAGCAACTTAGGGAATCAGCCCCAGCATTTT. The rearrangement joins TRBV5-2 to TRBJ1-5. TRBV5-2 is reported as a pseudogene. The CDR3 contains 12 residues.

This clonotype occurred many times. V usage is TRBV20-1 and J usage is TRBJ2-5, with TRBD2 matching 10 bases. With V trimmed by 3 bases and J by 5 bases, 12 bases remained unmatched. From germline, CDR1 is DFQATT and CDR2 SNEGSKA (reference sequence). This CDR3 region has 16 residues. The CDR3 nucleotides read TGCAGTGCTAGTGATGATGCTAGCGGGGGATGGGAGACCCAGTACTTC. This sequence encodes CSASDDASGGWETQYF.

This clonotype appeared many times. The CDR3 spells CSAQAGGRNEQFF. CDR3 in DNA: TGCAGTGCCCAGGCGGGGGGGCGAAATGAGCAGTTCTTC. The V gene is TRBV20-1, the J gene TRBJ2-1, with TRBD2 identical over 9 bases. The CDR3 extends over 13 amino acids. CDR1 and CDR2 (germline): DFQATT, SNEGSKA (reference sequence). V trimming: 6 bases; J trimming: 7 bases; junction bases outside the gene matches: 7.

This clonotype is large. The chain joins TRBV5-1 to TRBJ2-1; D is perhaps TRBD2 (6 bases). V shed 0 bases and J shed 7 bases, with 23 bases lying between them. CDR3 length: 18 residues. Germline lookup yields CDR1 SGHRS and CDR2 YFSETQ. CDR3 in DNA: TGCGCCAGCAGCTTGGAACCCGGACCTCTCCGGGAGCGAAATGAGCAGTTCTTC. It codes for CASSLEPGPLRERNEQFF.

This clonotype occurred many times. The V gene is TRBV2, the J gene TRBJ2-1; D might be TRBD2 (7 bases). This CDR3 has 15 amino acids. V dropped 3 bases and J dropped 2 bases, with 11 bases sitting between them. The germline CDR1 and CDR2 sequences are SNHLY and FYNNEI. The DNA for the CDR3 is TGTGCCAGCAGTGAGCAGCGGGACACCTACAATGAGCAGTTCTTC. This codes for CASSEQRDTYNEQFF. The variable domain in full, with the rest retrieved from reference TRBV2 and TRBJ2-1, is EPEVTQTPSHQVTQMGQEVILRCVPISNHLYFYWYRQILGQKVEFLVSFYNNEISEKSEIFDDQFSVERPDGSNFTLKIRSTKLEDSAMYFCASSEQRDTYNEQFFGPGTRLTVL.

This clonotype was observed many times. The chain links TRBV9 to TRBJ2-6, with D unresolved. This CDR3 comprises 15 residues. The V and J ends lost 3 bases and 4 bases respectively, with 11 bases between them. Germline CDR1 and CDR2: SGDLS and YYNGEE. CDR3 protein: CASSAGLGGANVLTF. The DNA of the CDR3 is TGTGCCAGCAGCGCTGGGTTAGGAGGGGCCAACGTCCTGACTTTC.

There are many counts of this clonotype. The rearrangement joins TRBV28 to TRBJ1-1; 7 nucleotides agree with TRBD1. CDR3 size: 15 residues. The trim removed 2 bases at V and 4 bases at J, leaving 7 bases unmatched. Per the germline V gene, CDR1 is MDHEN and CDR2 is SYDVKM. CDR3 coding DNA: TGTGCCAGCAGTTTAGTCTTGTCAGGGGGCACTGAAGCTTTCTTT. The encoded protein is CASSLVLSGGTEAFF. The whole variable domain, remainder taken from reference TRBV28 and TRBJ1-1, is DVKVTQSSRYLVKRTGEKVFLECVQDMDHENMFWYRQDPGLGLRLIYFSYDVKMKEKGDIPEGYSVSREKKERFSLILESASTNQTSMYLCASSLVLSGGTEAFFGQGTRLTVV.

This clonotype was seen repeatedly, ten times or more. The chain carries TRBV13 and TRBJ2-1; D not resolved. In germline, CDR1 is PRHDT, CDR2 FYEKMQ (reference sequence). V gave up 3 bases and J gave up 6 bases, with 6 bases separating them. The CDR3 sequence is 12 residues long. The CDR3 loop is CASSLESNEQFF. The CDR3 bases are TGTGCCAGCAGCTTGGAGAGCAATGAGCAGTTCTTC. The full variable domain, rest sourced from reference TRBV13 and TRBJ2-1, is AAGVIQSPRHLIKEKRETATLKCYPIPRHDTVYWYQQGPGQDPQFLISFYEKMQSDKGSIPDRFSAQQFSDYHSELNMSSLELGDSALYFCASSLESNEQFFGPGTRLTVL.

This clonotype was seen repeatedly, ten times or more. This chain connects TRBV5-6 to TRBJ1-5, with 8 bases matching TRBD1. CDR3 length: 14 residues. CDR1 is SGHDT, CDR2 YYEEEE, per germline. Trimming took 4 bases from V and 1 from J; bases not matched to a gene: 1. CDR3 DNA: TGTGCCAGCAGCAGGGACAGGAGCAATCAGCCCCAGCATTTT. Amino acid sequence: CASSRDRSNQPQHF.

This clonotype has a count of ten or more. The chain uses TRBV29-1 and TRBJ1-3; maybe TRBD1 (5 bases). Trimming cost V 4 bases and J 4 bases, with 14 bases left between them. The CDR3 contains 14 residues. Germline V lookup: CDR1 SQVTM, CDR2 ANQGSEA. The CDR3 protein is CSVVTREVGNTIYF. CDR3 sequence (DNA): TGCAGCGTTGTGACCAGGGAGGTCGGAAACACCATATATTTT.

The chain recombines TRBV6-6 with TRBJ2-5, with 9 bases aligning to TRBD2. The junction had 13 bases not matched to a gene; V was cut back by 0 bases and J by 5 bases. CDR1 is MNHNY, CDR2 SVGAGI, per germline (reference sequence). CDR3 length: 18 amino acids. CDR3 DNA sequence: TGTGCCAGCAGTTACTCCCGGGGGCGGGGGGGACTTGAGGAGACCCAGTACTTC. It is translated as CASSYSRGRGGLEETQYF.

This clonotype was counted ten times or more. This rearrangement joins TRBV7-6 to TRBJ2-3; D is undetermined. V lost 2 bases to trimming and J lost 1 base, with 7 bases between them. The germline V gene has CDR1 SGHVS and CDR2 FNYEAQ. CDR3 length: 14 residues. The CDR3 loop reads CASSLLVGTDTQYF. CDR3 in DNA: TGTGCCAGCAGCTTATTAGTAGGCACAGATACGCAGTATTTT.

This clonotype has a count of ten or more. The chain has TRBV6-5 and TRBJ2-5; TRBD1 matches at 9 bases. The CDR3 length is 13 residues. V lost 6 bases and J lost 5; bases outside the gene matches: 4. Germline CDR1 and CDR2: MNHEY and SVGAGI. This CDR3 reads CASSPGTGETQYF. The CDR3 DNA is TGTGCCAGCAGCCCCGGGACAGGGGAGACCCAGTACTTC.

This clonotype was counted a few times. A junction boundary mismatches the germline segment, possibly from a read error. CDR3 in amino acids: CADAARGPF. The CDR3 DNA sequence: TGTGCCGATGCGGCAAGGGGCCCCTTC. This chain uses TRBV12-3 or TRBV12-4 with TRBJ1-2; D may be TRBD1 (5 bases). The CDR3 loop spans 9 amino acids.

The CDR3 DNA reads TGTGCCAGCAGCCAAGGTGCCGTCGGGACCGGCAATCAGCCCCAGCATTTT. As protein: CASSQGAVGTGNQPQHF. The V gene is TRBV3-1, the J gene TRBJ1-5; D might be TRBD1 (5 bases). Germline CDR1 and CDR2: LGHDT and YNNKEL (reference sequence). This CDR3 region has 17 residues. Trimming removed 1 base at V and 2 bases at J, with 15 bases between.

Ten or more counts support this clonotype. V usage is TRBV11-1 and J usage is TRBJ2-1; D is perhaps TRBD2 (5 bases). CDR3 length equals 16 residues. The V end lost 3 bases, the J end lost 0 bases, and 12 bases lay between the germline ends. The germline V gene encodes CDR1 SGHAT and CDR2 FQDESV (reference sequence). The CDR3 region has the DNA TGTGCCAGCAGCTTCGGTGGGAGATACTCCTACAATGAGCAGTTCTTC. Encoded protein: CASSFGGRYSYNEQFF. Combining the CDR3 with reference TRBV11-1 and TRBJ2-1 gives the whole variable domain EAEVAQSPRYKITEKSQAVAFWCDPISGHATLYWYRQILGQGPELLVQFQDESVVDDSQLPKDRFSAERLKGVDSTLKIQPAELGDSAMYLCASSFGGRYSYNEQFFGPGTRLTVL.

The rearrangement joins TRBV15 to TRBJ1-6; D not resolved. Germline CDR1 LNHNV, CDR2 YYDKDF (reference sequence). The CDR3 is 15 residues long. Trimming removed 0 bases at V and 7 bases at J, with 10 bases between. Written as DNA, the CDR3 is TGTGCCACCAGCAGAGATGTGCCAGGAAATTCACCCCTCCACTTT. Translated: CATSRDVPGNSPLHF.

This clonotype was seen repeatedly, ten times or more. This chain connects TRBV6-1 to TRBJ1-6, with a weak D call TRBD1 (5 bases). CDR3 length equals 14 residues. Germline values: CDR1 MNHNS, CDR2 SASEGT. V lost 3 bases and J 10 bases, leaving 13 bases between the germline ends. CDR3 nucleotides: TGTGCCAGCAGTGAGCGGGGGGAAGACTCACCCCTCCACTTT. It yields the protein CASSERGEDSPLHF.

This clonotype was seen repeatedly, ten times or more. V and J are TRBV7-3 and TRBJ2-7; 9 nucleotides align to TRBD1. Germline CDR1 and CDR2: SGHTA and FQGTGA. This CDR3 has 13 residues. After removal of 5 bases from V and 5 bases from J, the junction contained 4 bases not matched to a gene. CDR3 nucleotide sequence: TGTGCCAGCAGCCCGGGGACAGGGCACGAGCAGTACTTC. Amino acid sequence: CASSPGTGHEQYF.

This clonotype was seen ten or more times. V is TRBV4-1 and J is TRBJ1-4; TRBD1 agrees at 7 bases. The CDR3 runs to 17 residues. Per germline, CDR1 MGHRA and CDR2 YSYEKL. Losses at the gene ends were 1 base for V and 7 bases for J; bases not matched to a gene: 12. The CDR3, as DNA: TGCGCCAGCAGCCAAGTCTTCCTCAGACAGGGAACTGAAAAACTGTTTTTT. This codes for CASSQVFLRQGTEKLFF.

This clonotype occurred many times. This chain links TRBV5-6 with TRBJ1-2, with D uncertain. The germline V gene encodes CDR1 SGHDT and CDR2 YYEEEE. V lost 1 base to trimming and J lost 4 bases, with 5 bases between them. The CDR3 extends over 12 amino acids. The CDR3 bases are TGTGCCAGCAGCTTGAACAGCTATGGCTACACCTTC. It translates to CASSLNSYGYTF.

This clonotype was seen at least ten times. The chain joins TRBV20-1 to TRBJ2-1; D ambiguous. Trimming stripped 5 bases from V and 7 bases from J, with 6 bases between. Germline V gene sequence: CDR1 DFQATT, CDR2 SNEGSKA (reference sequence). The CDR3 is 10 amino acids. The CDR3 spells CSAEINEQFF. CDR3 in DNA: TGCAGTGCTGAGATAAATGAGCAGTTCTTC.

The rearrangement links TRBV13 to TRBJ2-1; TRBD2 might be the D (5 bases). This CDR3 is built from 15 residues. The V and J ends lost 5 bases and 0 bases respectively, with 11 bases between them. Germline V lookup: CDR1 PRHDT, CDR2 FYEKMQ (reference sequence). The CDR3 DNA follows: TGTGCCAGCAGCACCGGGGTAAGCTCCTACAATGAGCAGTTCTTC. Translated, it gives CASSTGVSSYNEQFF. The full variable domain, with the rest looked up from reference TRBV13 and TRBJ2-1, is AAGVIQSPRHLIKEKRETATLKCYPIPRHDTVYWYQQGPGQDPQFLISFYEKMQSDKGSIPDRFSAQQFSDYHSELNMSSLELGDSALYFCASSTGVSSYNEQFFGPGTRLTVL.

The table lists this clonotype with many counts. The V and J genes are TRBV7-9 and TRBJ2-1; 8 bases fit TRBD2. Germline CDR1 is SEHNR and CDR2 is FQNEAQ (reference sequence). This CDR3 has 18 amino acids. V shed 4 bases and J 2 bases; nucleotides not matched to a gene: 13. For the CDR3, the DNA is TGTGCCAGCAGCTACATCGCCATCGGGGGGGGGGCCTACAATGAGCAGTTCTTC. This sequence encodes CASSYIAIGGGAYNEQFF.

This clonotype was detected ten times or more. The V call is TRBV10-2, the J call TRBJ2-2; maybe TRBD2 (7 bases). Germline V gene data show CDR1 as WSHSY and CDR2 as SAAADI. The V end was cut by 3 bases, the J end by 7 bases, with 18 bases between. The CDR3 totals 16 residues. CDR3: CASSDSEGGGHGELFF. The CDR3 DNA sequence: TGCGCCAGCAGTGACTCCGAGGGGGGGGGCCACGGGGAGCTGTTTTTT.

This clonotype was picked up many times. This chain connects TRBV20-1 to TRBJ1-2; D gene uncertain. The CDR3 runs 11 residues. Germline V gene data show CDR1 as DFQATT and CDR2 as SNEGSKA (reference sequence). Trimming shortened V by 6 bases and J by 11 bases, and 16 bases separated the two germline ends. The CDR3 DNA follows: TGCAGTGCCATCTCAACCATTCAGTACACCTTC. Protein: CSAISTIQYTF.

This clonotype occurred a few times. This rearrangement joins TRBV3-1 to TRBJ1-1; D is unresolved. V lost 0 bases to trimming and J lost 0 bases, with 11 bases between them. The germline V gene has CDR1 LGHDT and CDR2 YNNKEL (reference sequence). The CDR3 consists of 16 residues. CDR3 DNA sequence: TGTGCCAGCAGCCAAGAATGGAACACCGTGAACACTGAAGCTTTCTTT. Translation gives CASSQEWNTVNTEAFF.

The chain uses TRBV20-1 and TRBJ2-5; 9 bases align to TRBD2. The CDR3 runs to 13 residues. The ends lost 5 bases at V and 2 bases at J; junction bases unmatched: 3. Germline V gene lookup returns CDR1 DFQATT and CDR2 SNEGSKA (reference sequence). CDR3 in amino acids: CSAGLAGQETQYF. Written as DNA, the CDR3 is TGCAGTGCTGGGCTAGCGGGGCAAGAGACCCAGTACTTC.